This is a list of T cell receptor beta chains from one sample in a study of beta chain features in type 1 diabetes. Produced via immunoSEQ multiplex PCR; TCRdb's table is partial and in-frame only. The sample lists 120,000 to 150,000 clones; about 50% were seen once. The specimen sequenced was Tregs from blood. The receptors come from a man aged 18 to 35 in good health. Each CDR3 is given without its conserved first and last residue. Each record gives: clone size, V gene, CDR3 protein. Expanded clones are given a class, and other clones once, few, many or no size at all.

abundance: .; v_gene: TRBV30; CDR3aa: AWREGSTGYT
abundance: .; v_gene: TRBV5-1; CDR3aa: ASSFQGGGTEAF
abundance: .; v_gene: TRBV4-2; CDR3aa: ASSQDRLVGYEQY
abundance: .; v_gene: TRBV7-6; CDR3aa: ASSTGYYGYT
abundance: .; v_gene: TRBV7-9; CDR3aa: ASSRQPNTEAF
abundance: .; v_gene: TRBV6-6; CDR3aa: ASSYRASSYEQY
abundance: .; v_gene: TRBV28; CDR3aa: ASSTRWGSVAF
abundance: .; v_gene: TRBV29-1; CDR3aa: SVEGTSGSLGNEQF
abundance: .; v_gene: TRBV10-3; CDR3aa: AISDQGTAYEQY
abundance: few; v_gene: TRBV6-1; CDR3aa: ATRHGGASGYEQY
abundance: .; v_gene: TRBV6-6; CDR3aa: ASRVGQVYGYT
abundance: .; v_gene: TRBV20-1; CDR3aa: SARGAGSQY
abundance: .; v_gene: TRBV15; CDR3aa: ATSREIQGFGNTIY
abundance: .; v_gene: TRBV5-1; CDR3aa: ASSRGQNTDTQY
abundance: .; v_gene: TRBV30; CDR3aa: AWSVGGLTDTQY
abundance: .; v_gene: TRBV7-9; CDR3aa: ASSLAGISYNEQF